A single sample is the source of the 6 T cell receptor beta chains below, sequenced in a study of monozygotic twins with cystic fibrosis. The repertoire was sequenced with immunoSEQ multiplex PCR; TCRdb's copy has only in-frame clones and lacks some. The sample records under 11,000 clones, roughly 96% being singletons. Sequencing input: blood. The source is a boy between 10 and 17 years old with cystic fibrosis.

The genes are TRBV11-2 and TRBJ1-1; D is uncertain. CDR3 length equals 11 residues. In germline, CDR1 is SGHAT, CDR2 FQNNGV. The DNA for the CDR3 is TGTGCATCGACCCAAAGGACTGAAGCTTTCTTT. Translating gives CASTQRTEAFF.

The CDR3 region has the DNA TGTGCCAGCGGGGGACGGGACACTGAAGCTTTCTTT. Translating it yields CASGGRDTEAFF. J is TRBJ1-1 and V is TRBV19; tentatively, D is TRBD1 (5 bases). The germline V gene encodes CDR1 LNHDA and CDR2 SQIVND (reference sequence). The length of the CDR3 is 12 residues. The V gene lost 9 bases and the J gene lost 3 bases, with 11 bases spanning the gap.

The V gene is TRBV19, the J gene TRBJ1-2; D gene uncertain. Germline assignment: CDR1 LNHDA and CDR2 SQIVND (reference sequence). V was trimmed by 6 bases and J by 2 bases, leaving 10 bases between them. The CDR3 covers 13 residues. The CDR3 DNA follows: TGTGCCAGTAGACCTAACTCCAACTATGGCTACACCTTC. Translation gives CASRPNSNYGYTF.

V usage is TRBV27 and J usage is TRBJ1-4; D is undetermined. V lost 4 bases to trimming and J lost 8 bases, with 11 bases between them. Per germline, CDR1 MNHEY and CDR2 SMNVEV (reference sequence). The CDR3 contains 13 residues. As DNA, the CDR3 is TGTGCCAGCAGTTCAAGTTACGTGGAAAAACTGTTTTTT. This sequence encodes CASSSSYVEKLFF.

This clone was counted once. For the CDR3, the DNA is TGTGCCAGCAGCCGTACTACCCCGAGGGATGGCTACACCTTC. It yields the protein CASSRTTPRDGYTF. This chain uses TRBV25-1 with TRBJ1-2; D call uncertain. Trimming left V 6 bases short and J 6 bases short, with 17 bases between. Germline lookup yields CDR1 MGHDK and CDR2 SYGVNS. This CDR3 comprises 14 residues.

This clone came up a few times. The chain has TRBV5-1 and TRBJ2-2, with TRBD1 identical over 7 bases. V was clipped by 0 bases and J by 1 base; unmatched bases: 3. Germline V lookup: CDR1 SGHRS, CDR2 YFSETQ. There are 16 residues in the CDR3. The CDR3 DNA sequence: TGCGCCAGCAGCTTGGGAGGGGGCCTGAACACCGGGGAGCTGTTTTTT. Its protein product is CASSLGGGLNTGELFF.